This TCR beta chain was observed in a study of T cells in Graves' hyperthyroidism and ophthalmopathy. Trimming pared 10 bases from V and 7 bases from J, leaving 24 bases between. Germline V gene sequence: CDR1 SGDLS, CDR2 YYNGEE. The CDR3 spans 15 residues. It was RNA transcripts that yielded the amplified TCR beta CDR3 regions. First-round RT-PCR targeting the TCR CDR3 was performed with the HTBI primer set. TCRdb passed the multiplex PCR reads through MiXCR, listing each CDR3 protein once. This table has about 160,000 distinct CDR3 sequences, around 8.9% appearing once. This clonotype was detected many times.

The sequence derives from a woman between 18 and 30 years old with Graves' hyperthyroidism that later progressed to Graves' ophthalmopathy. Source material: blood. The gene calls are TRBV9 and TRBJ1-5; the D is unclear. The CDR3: CAFPWLGLPPQPQHF. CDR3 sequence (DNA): TGTGCCTTCCCATGGTTAGGACTCCCGCCCCAGCCCCAGCATTTT. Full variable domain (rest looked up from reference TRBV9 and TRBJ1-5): DSGVTQTPKHLITATGQRVTLRCSPRSGDLSVYWYQQSLDQGLQFLIQYYNGEERAKGNILERFSAQQFPDLHSELNLSSLELGDSALYFCAFPWLGLPPQPQHFGDGTRLSIL.